This entry features one TCR beta chain sequence. The table came from immunoSEQ multiplex PCR; TCRdb's copy has only in-frame clones and leaves some out. The data contain under 250,000 clones, approximately 80% of them singletons. These data belong to a study of blood T cell repertoires in COVID-19. Looking at the study overall: Donors in the United States, Italy and Spain gave samples during acute or convalescent COVID-19.

Researchers sorted participants into cohorts using their self-reported clinical history. The receptor's source is a man aged 25 to 45 with acute COVID-19. The sample taken for sequencing was PBMCs or T cells enriched from blood (not recorded which).

CDR3 sequence reads: CASRGSGVNSPLHF. Written as DNA, the CDR3 is TGCGCCAGCAGAGGGAGCGGGGTTAATTCACCCCTCCACTTT. The chain employs TRBV5-1 and TRBJ1-6, with unresolved D. The V and J ends lost 5 bases and 6 bases respectively, with 12 bases between them. The germline V gene encodes CDR1 SGHRS and CDR2 YFSETQ. The CDR3 contains 14 residues.